This TCR beta chain derives from a study of T cells in localized non-small cell lung cancer. Study-level results: The highest T cell clonality was in uninvolved adjacent lung, above tumor. Longer survival (overall) was linked to higher T cell density in blood. Sequencing was restricted to one tumor region; therefore, heterogeneity remains possible. When the top 100 tumor clones were examined, a median around 50 of them also appeared in the adjacent lung, which was paired and uninvolved.

CDR1 is SQVTM, CDR2 ANQGSEA, per germline. Trimming cost V 3 bases and J 7 bases, with 11 bases left between them. The CDR3 is made up of 12 amino acids. This clone has a handful of counts. The antigen remains unidentified. The method was immunoSEQ multiplex PCR; TCRdb's version includes in-frame clones alone and lacks a portion of them. The repertoire holds around 70,000 clones, with approximately 88% as singletons. This chain connects TRBV29-1 to TRBJ2-3; possibly TRBD1 for D (6 bases). The receptor was isolated from a female donor of 60 years or more with stage I lung adenocarcinoma. The sample here was peripheral blood, taken before any cancer treatment. CDR3 region: CSVDVRDNTQYF. CDR3 sequence (DNA): TGCAGCGTTGACGTAAGGGACAATACGCAGTATTTT.